Listed below are T cell receptor beta chains from one sample, sequenced in a study of cytotoxic CD8 clonotypes in ibrutinib-treated CLL. The method was immunoSEQ multiplex PCR; TCRdb's version includes in-frame clones alone and lacks a portion of them. The table has approximately 210,000 clones, over 60% seen once. The sequences come from PBMCs, collected after 24 months of ibrutinib treatment. These receptors all come from a human donor with chronic lymphocytic leukemia. CDR3s include the opening cysteine and the closing phenylalanine or tryptophan. D genes are given only for firm matches. Clone size appears in some rows only: once, few, many, or a class for an expanded clone.

d_gene	abundance	v_gene	j_gene	CDR3aa	CDR3nt
TRBD2	once	TRBV7-8	TRBJ2-3	CASSLRLAGVRDTQYF	TGTGCCAGCAGCTTAAGGCTAGCGGGAGTGAGAGATACGCAGTATTTT
-	few	TRBV4-2	TRBJ2-2	CASSQVLSYTGELFF	TGTGCCAGCAGCCAAGTCCTTTCGTACACCGGGGAGCTGTTTTTT
-	-	TRBV25-1	TRBJ2-3	CASKGASNTDTQYF	TGTGCCAGCAAGGGAGCAAGTAACACAGATACGCAGTATTTT
-	-	TRBV19	TRBJ2-7	CASSILGGVTYEQYF	TGTGCCAGTAGTATCCTGGGGGGAGTCACCTACGAGCAGTACTTC
-	few	TRBV7-6	TRBJ2-2	CASSLADNTGELFF	TGTGCCAGCAGCTTAGCGGATAACACCGGGGAGCTGTTTTTT
TRBD1	-	TRBV18	TRBJ2-4	CASSPQGQGGDIQYF	TGTGCCAGCTCACCACAGGGACAGGGTGGGGACATTCAGTACTTC
-	-	TRBV5-1	TRBJ2-3	CASPSGGASDTQYF	TGCGCCAGCCCCTCTGGAGGAGCGTCAGATACGCAGTATTTT
-	-	TRBV4-1	TRBJ2-7	CASSHRENYEQYF	TGCGCCAGCAGCCACCGGGAAAACTACGAGCAGTACTTC
-	-	TRBV6-4	TRBJ2-1	CASSDRRTNPSSYNEQFF	TGTGCCAGCAGTGACCGTAGGACCAACCCGAGCTCCTACAATGAGCAGTTCTTC
-	-	TRBV20-1	TRBJ1-1	CSATRMVAFF	TGCAGTGCTACTCGGATGGTGGCTTTCTTT
-	-	TRBV7-9	TRBJ2-3	CASSSTASTDTQYF	TGTGCCAGCAGCTCGACAGCTAGCACAGATACGCAGTATTTT
-	-	TRBV2	TRBJ2-5	CASNDQRTQYF	TGTGCCAGTAACGACCAGAGGACCCAGTACTTC
TRBD2	once	TRBV5-1	TRBJ2-1	CASSLEGSGGSYNEQFF	TGCGCCAGCAGCTTGGAGGGTAGCGGGGGCTCATACAATGAGCAGTTCTTC
-	-	TRBV27	TRBJ2-7	CASSSHGGGYEQYF	TGTGCCAGCAGTTCCCATGGGGGCGGCTACGAGCAGTACTTC
-	few	TRBV6-5	TRBJ1-1	CASSYRSEAFF	TGTGCCAGCAGTTACCGATCTGAAGCTTTCTTT